This entry lists 11 T cell receptor beta chains sequenced from one sample in a study of shared clonotypes between healthy human individuals. Naive-designated CD8 cells lacked CD45RO, were positively enriched for CCR7, and omitted terminally differentiated effector memory CD45RA+ cells. Profiling relied on immunoSEQ multiplex PCR, and the TCRdb table lists in-frame clones only, not all of them. The sample gives around 1,900,000 clones, just over 90% of which show up once; about 1.6% is in the top ten. The sample was naive CD8+ T cells from PBMCs. Receptor source: a man between 18 and 35 years old in good health. Some clones in this sample may be carry-over from other donors' samples.

The chain recombines TRBV5-1 with TRBJ2-5; no reliable D call. The CDR3 covers 16 residues. V was shortened by 5 bases and J by 0 bases, with 17 bases between the two germline ends. Germline assignment: CDR1 SGHRS and CDR2 YFSETQ. The CDR3 reads CASRRWLAENQETQYF. The CDR3 bases are TGCGCCAGCAGAAGATGGCTGGCGGAGAACCAAGAGACCCAGTACTTC.

This clone was recorded a few times. The rearrangement uses TRBV28 and TRBJ1-5, with unresolved D. V was pared by 4 bases and J by 0 bases, with 13 bases between. CDR3 length: 16 residues. From germline, CDR1 is MDHEN and CDR2 SYDVKM. The CDR3 region is CASSSPQYYSNQPQHF. The CDR3 DNA reads as TGTGCCAGCAGTTCCCCACAGTATTATAGCAATCAGCCCCAGCATTTT.

This CDR3 is CASSLWGNNQPQSETQYF. The CDR3 DNA reads as TGTGCCAGCAGCTTGTGGGGCAACAACCAACCTCAGTCTGAGACCCAGTACTTC. V is TRBV5-6 and J is TRBJ2-5; TRBD1 is a possible D gene (5 bases). CDR3 length equals 18 residues. Germline-derived CDR1 and CDR2 are SGHDT and YYEEEE. V was trimmed by 1 base and J by 5 bases, leaving 24 bases between them.

The V and J genes are TRBV5-5 and TRBJ2-1; D gene unclear. The CDR3 has 17 amino acids. Trimming pared 7 bases from V and 7 bases from J, leaving 27 bases between. Germline values: CDR1 SGHKS, CDR2 YYEKEE (reference sequence). This CDR3 reads CASDQFGVLAGGNEQFF. The CDR3 DNA sequence: TGTGCCAGCGACCAATTTGGCGTTTTGGCAGGTGGGAATGAGCAGTTCTTC.

V usage is TRBV28 and J usage is TRBJ2-5; 9 bases align to TRBD2. This CDR3 has 16 amino acids. Germline CDR1 reads MDHEN; CDR2 reads SYDVKM. J gave up 4 bases and V 1 base, and 7 bases lay outside the gene matches. The CDR3 nucleotides read TGTGCCAGCAGTTTATTTGTAGCGGGAGAGATAGAGACCCAGTACTTC. Translation: CASSLFVAGEIETQYF.

The chain has TRBV27 and TRBJ2-2; 9 positions agree with TRBD2. V gave up 2 bases and J gave up 2 bases; unmatched junction bases: 9. Germline lookup yields CDR1 MNHEY and CDR2 SMNVEV (reference sequence). The CDR3 is 18 amino acids. In nucleotides, the CDR3 is TGTGCCAGCAGTTTACTTCCCCTAGCGGGATTCAACACCGGGGAGCTGTTTTTT. It yields the protein CASSLLPLAGFNTGELFF.

The chain carries TRBV28 and TRBJ2-7, with 9 bases identical to TRBD2. The junction had 5 bases not matched to a gene; V was cut back by 10 bases and J by 1 base. This CDR3 is built from 13 residues. Germline CDR1 MDHEN, CDR2 SYDVKM. Here the CDR3 reads CAIIAGDSYEQYF. CDR3 in DNA: TGTGCCATTATAGCGGGAGATTCCTACGAGCAGTACTTC.

The chain recombines TRBV6-6 with TRBJ1-5, with D possibly matching TRBD1 (5 bases). The germline V gene encodes CDR1 MNHNY and CDR2 SVGAGI (reference sequence). The CDR3 has 16 amino acids. V shed 6 bases and J shed 0 bases, with 15 bases lying between them. CDR3 in DNA: TGTGCCAGCAGCAACCGGGACCCTCTTAGCAATCAGCCCCAGCATTTT. Its translation: CASSNRDPLSNQPQHF.

This clone was seen only once. The identical CDR3 is also encoded by other nucleotide sequences in the sample. The chain has TRBV27 and TRBJ2-2, with D uncertain. V lost 6 bases and J 4 bases, leaving 9 bases between the germline ends. Germline assignment: CDR1 MNHEY and CDR2 SMNVEV (reference sequence). This CDR3 is 13 amino acids long. The CDR3, as DNA: TGTGCCAGCAGCCCCCGCGCCACCGGGGAGCTGTTTTTT. Protein product: CASSPRATGELFF.

The CDR3 spells CASTRDGTTNEKLFF. As DNA, the CDR3 is TGTGCCAGCACCCGGGACGGAACAACTAATGAAAAACTGTTTTTT. The chain is built from TRBV2 and TRBJ1-4, with D possibly TRBD1 on 5 matching bases. The CDR3 loop spans 15 amino acids. Germline CDR1 and CDR2: SNHLY and FYNNEI. Trimming removed 7 bases at V and 0 bases at J, with 12 bases between.

The chain couples TRBV15 to TRBJ2-5; tentatively, D is TRBD1 (6 bases). CDR1 LNHNV and CDR2 YYDKDF come from the germline V gene (reference sequence). V was clipped by 0 bases and J by 13 bases, with 27 bases between them. The length of the CDR3 is 17 residues. This chain's CDR3 is CATSRDKTAKGQGHRYF. CDR3 DNA sequence: TGTGCCACCAGCAGAGATAAAACAGCTAAGGGACAAGGACACCGGTACTTC.